These T cell receptor beta chains were read from a single sample in a study of cytomegalovirus exposure and HLA in healthy donors. Libraries were prepared by immunoSEQ multiplex PCR; TCRdb keeps only in-frame clonotypes and omits some of them. The sample lists some 150,000 clones; over 75% were seen once. Material for sequencing was PBMCs. The source is a woman aged 25 to 45 in good health and CMV-seronegative. CDR3s include the opening cysteine and the closing phenylalanine or tryptophan. D genes are given only for firm matches. Rows give clone size only sometimes, using once, few, many, or a class for an expanded clone.

size: .; J: TRBJ1-2; length: 15; D: TRBD1; V: TRBV11-2; DNA: TGTGCCAGCAGCTTAGGGACAGGGGACAACTATGGCTACACCTTC; CDR3: CASSLGTGDNYGYTF
size: .; J: TRBJ1-2; length: 13; D: .; V: TRBV28; DNA: TGTGCCAGCAGTGTTCTGTATACGGATGGCTACACCTTC; CDR3: CASSVLYTDGYTF
size: .; J: TRBJ1-1; length: 15; D: .; V: TRBV7-9; DNA: TGTGCCAGCAGCTTTGTCGGGGCCGGAGGGACTGAAGCTTTCTTT; CDR3: CASSFVGAGGTEAFF
size: .; J: TRBJ2-7; length: 16; D: TRBD1; V: TRBV27; DNA: TGTGCCAGCAGCTTTTCTCCCGGGACAGGGGTTTACGAGCAGTACTTC; CDR3: CASSFSPGTGVYEQYF
size: .; J: TRBJ1-2; length: 14; D: .; V: TRBV25-1; DNA: TGTGCCAGCAGTGCCTTCGGGACAAGGAGTGGCTACACCTTC; CDR3: CASSAFGTRSGYTF
size: .; J: TRBJ2-1; length: 14; D: TRBD1; V: TRBV4-2; DNA: TGTGCCAGCAGCCAGGCGACAGGGGGCAGAGAGCAGTTCTTC; CDR3: CASSQATGGREQFF
size: .; J: TRBJ2-5; length: 16; D: .; V: TRBV4-1; DNA: TGCGCCAGCAGCCAGCCGACAGACTCTATCCAGGGGACCCAGTACTTC; CDR3: CASSQPTDSIQGTQYF
size: .; J: TRBJ1-1; length: 13; D: TRBD1; V: TRBV28; DNA: TGTGCCAGCAGTTTCCCTGGGACAGGAGAAGCTTTCTTT; CDR3: CASSFPGTGEAFF
size: once; J: TRBJ1-5; length: 18; D: TRBD1; V: TRBV28; DNA: TGTGCCAGCAGTTTATGGGACAGGGATAACGAGAGCAATCAGCCCCAGCATTTT; CDR3: CASSLWDRDNESNQPQHF
size: once; J: TRBJ1-1; length: 15; D: .; V: TRBV2; DNA: TGTGCCAGCAGGCTCGACAGAAAGTCGAACACTGAAGCTTTCTTT; CDR3: CASRLDRKSNTEAFF
size: .; J: TRBJ2-5; length: 18; D: TRBD2; V: TRBV9; DNA: TGTGCCAGCAGCGTAGGGGTCGGTGGGCTAGCGGGAGGAGAGACCCAGTACTTC; CDR3: CASSVGVGGLAGGETQYF
size: .; J: TRBJ1-2; length: 15; D: .; V: TRBV4-2; DNA: TGTGCCAGCAGCCAGCGAGATGGGGAGGGAATCAGCTACACCTTC; CDR3: CASSQRDGEGISYTF
size: .; J: TRBJ1-1; length: 14; D: TRBD1; V: TRBV27; DNA: TGTGCCAGCAGTTTGACAGGGCTAAACACTGAAGCTTTCTTT; CDR3: CASSLTGLNTEAFF
size: .; J: TRBJ2-6; length: 16; D: .; V: TRBV7-8; DNA: TGTGCCAGCAGCCCCCTCGCGAGCTCTGGGGCCAACGTCCTGACTTTC; CDR3: CASSPLASSGANVLTF
size: .; J: TRBJ2-7; length: 16; D: TRBD2; V: TRBV4-2; DNA: TGTGCCAGCAGCCAAGAGCGGAGCGGGGGGTGGTACGAGCAGTACTTC; CDR3: CASSQERSGGWYEQYF
size: .; J: TRBJ2-5; length: 15; D: TRBD1; V: TRBV7-2; DNA: TGTGCCAGCAGTCTACGAAGGGGGCATCGAGAGACCCAGTACTTC; CDR3: CASSLRRGHRETQYF
size: .; J: TRBJ2-5; length: 13; D: .; V: TRBV29-1; DNA: TGCAGCGTTGGCCACAACGTCCAAGAGACCCAGTACTTC; CDR3: CSVGHNVQETQYF
size: .; J: TRBJ2-1; length: 14; D: TRBD1; V: TRBV19; DNA: TGTGCCAGTAGTCCCGGGACAGGGGGTTATGAGCAGTTCTTC; CDR3: CASSPGTGGYEQFF
size: few; J: TRBJ2-7; length: 14; D: .; V: TRBV5-1; DNA: TGCGCCAGCAGCAACCGGGGACACAACTACGAGCAGTACTTC; CDR3: CASSNRGHNYEQYF
size: .; J: TRBJ1-2; length: 13; D: TRBD1; V: TRBV5-5; DNA: TGTGCCAGCAGCTTGGGGTGGGGGACAGGGGAACTCTTC; CDR3: CASSLGWGTGELF
size: few; J: TRBJ2-7; length: 13; D: .; V: TRBV7-8; DNA: TGTGCCAGCAGCTTACCTCCCTCCTACGAGCAGTACTTC; CDR3: CASSLPPSYEQYF
size: .; J: TRBJ2-7; length: 16; D: TRBD1; V: TRBV27; DNA: TGTGCCAGCAGTTTATCACAGGGGGCGAGTACCTACGAGCAGTACTTC; CDR3: CASSLSQGASTYEQYF
size: .; J: TRBJ2-5; length: 15; D: .; V: TRBV19; DNA: TGTGCCAGTACCCAAACGGGACATGAAAAAGAGACCCAGTACTTC; CDR3: CASTQTGHEKETQYF
size: .; J: TRBJ1-2; length: 15; D: TRBD1; V: TRBV13; DNA: TGTGCCAGCAGCTCACCCAGGGGGCGCAGTTATGGCTACCCCTTC; CDR3: CASSSPRGRSYGYPF
size: .; J: TRBJ1-1; length: 14; D: .; V: TRBV30; DNA: TGTGCCTGGAAATTAGGGGGTTTGAACACTGAAGCTTTCTTT; CDR3: CAWKLGGLNTEAFF
size: .; J: TRBJ2-7; length: 14; D: TRBD1; V: TRBV6-5; DNA: TGTGCCAGCAGTCCCGACAGGGGGTCCTACGAGCAGTACTTC; CDR3: CASSPDRGSYEQYF
size: .; J: TRBJ2-1; length: 15; D: TRBD1; V: TRBV7-9; DNA: TGTGCCAGCAGCCCACCGGGACAGGCCTTCAATGAGCAGTTCTTC; CDR3: CASSPPGQAFNEQFF
size: .; J: TRBJ2-7; length: 13; D: .; V: TRBV7-8; DNA: TGTGCCAGCAGCTCGTCAGGTTCCTACGAGCAGTACTTC; CDR3: CASSSSGSYEQYF
size: .; J: TRBJ2-1; length: 16; D: TRBD2; V: TRBV7-3; DNA: TGTGCCAGCAGCTCCTGGACTAGCGGGAATAAAAATGAGCAGTTCTTC; CDR3: CASSSWTSGNKNEQFF